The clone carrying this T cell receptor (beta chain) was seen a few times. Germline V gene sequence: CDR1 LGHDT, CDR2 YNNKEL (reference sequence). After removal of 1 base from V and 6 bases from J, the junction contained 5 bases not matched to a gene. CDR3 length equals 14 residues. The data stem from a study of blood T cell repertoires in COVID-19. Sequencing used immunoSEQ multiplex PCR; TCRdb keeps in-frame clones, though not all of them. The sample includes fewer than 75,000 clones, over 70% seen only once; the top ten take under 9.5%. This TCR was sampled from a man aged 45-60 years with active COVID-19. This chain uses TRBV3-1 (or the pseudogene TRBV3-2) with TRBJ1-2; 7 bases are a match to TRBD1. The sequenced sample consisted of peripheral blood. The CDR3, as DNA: TGTGCCAGCAGCCAAGGACAGGGACAAGATGGCTACACCTTC. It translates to CASSQGQGQDGYTF.